The 32 T cell receptor beta chains below come from one sample, sequenced in a study of control samples from healthy donors and cancer patients (dated by TCRdb to 2020 to 2021). Libraries came from the immunoSEQ multiplex PCR assay. Sourced from immuneACCESS, this table was stored by TCRdb with only in-frame sequences that have V and J called. A share of the clones is absent; for the studies checked, an unresolved V gene accounts for under half, and the remainder has no known explanation. The sample records 190,000 or so clones, roughly 93% of which are singletons. The top ten clonotypes cover around 1.6% of the sample. The source material was blood. The origin of the receptors is a man aged 18 to 29 in good health.

CDR3 amino acids: CASSLGGGTEAFF. The CDR3 nucleotides are TGTGCCAGCAGTTTGGGGGGGGGCACTGAAGCTTTCTTT. The chain employs TRBV12-3 or TRBV12-4 and TRBJ1-1, with D tentatively TRBD1 (5 bases). The CDR3 has 13 amino acids. Trimming removed 3 bases at V and 4 bases at J, with 9 bases between.

This clone was detected once. Written as DNA, the CDR3 is TGTGCCGGGGGGAGGGCGGTCGCCGGGGAGCTGTTTTTT. Its translation is CAGGRAVAGELFF. V and J are TRBV15 and TRBJ2-2; 7 bases map to TRBD2. Germline lookup yields CDR1 LNHNV and CDR2 YYDKDF (reference sequence). There are 13 residues in the CDR3. Trimming removed 11 bases from V and 6 bases from J; junction bases left unmatched: 9.

This chain links TRBV29-1 with TRBJ2-7, with D perhaps given as TRBD1 or TRBD2 (5 bases each). Trimming removed 7 bases at V and 5 bases at J, with 12 bases between. This CDR3 contains 11 residues. Germline V lookup: CDR1 SQVTM, CDR2 ANQGSEA. CDR3 nucleotides: TGCAGCGCCGACTGGGACCACGAGCAGTACTTC. It yields the protein CSADWDHEQYF.

The chain joins TRBV28 to TRBJ1-2, with D tentatively TRBD1 (5 bases). Germline CDR1 reads MDHEN; CDR2 reads SYDVKM. This CDR3 contains 12 residues. Trimming removed 4 bases at V and 5 bases at J, with 8 bases between. The CDR3 loop reads CASSYTGYGYTF. In DNA, the CDR3 is TGTGCCAGCAGTTACACAGGATATGGCTACACCTTC.

V and J are TRBV10-2 and TRBJ1-6, with 11 bases fitting TRBD1. The ends lost 5 bases at V and 7 bases at J; junction bases unmatched: 7. CDR1 is WSHSY and CDR2 is SAAADI in the germline V gene. The CDR3 length is 16 residues. The CDR3 loop reads CASSPRDRGKNSPLHF. The CDR3 DNA reads TGCGCCAGCAGTCCCCGGGACAGGGGGAAAAATTCACCCCTCCACTTT.

CDR3 in amino acids: CASSKEFSLGAFF. CDR3 DNA sequence: TGTGCCAGCAGTAAGGAGTTCAGCCTGGGCGCTTTCTTT. The rearrangement joins TRBV6-5 to TRBJ1-1; D gene uncertain. V gave up 5 bases and J gave up 11 bases, with 18 bases separating them. Germline lookup yields CDR1 MNHEY and CDR2 SVGAGI. The CDR3 is 13 amino acids.

This clone was picked up many times. The rearrangement joins TRBV2 to TRBJ1-3; D not certain. The CDR3 totals 17 residues. V lost 2 bases, J lost 5 bases, and 19 bases lay in between. CDR1 and CDR2 (germline): SNHLY, FYNNEI. CDR3 coding DNA: TGTGCCAGCAGTGAATTAGGTGTCACTCCAGGCAGAAACACCATATATTTT. Its translation: CASSELGVTPGRNTIYF.

The table lists this clone with a count of one. V usage is TRBV19 and J usage is TRBJ1-2, with D possibly being TRBD1 (5 bases). Germline lookup yields CDR1 LNHDA and CDR2 SQIVND (reference sequence). V gave up 7 bases and J gave up 11 bases, with 23 bases separating them. The CDR3 spans 14 residues. CDR3 DNA sequence: TGTGCCAGTAATGTGAAGGGGACTGGGAGTTCTTACACCTTC. This translates into CASNVKGTGSSYTF.

The chain uses TRBV24-1 and TRBJ2-1, with 9 bases aligning to TRBD2. The ends lost 5 bases at V and 5 bases at J; junction bases unmatched: 6. From germline, CDR1 is KGHDR and CDR2 SFDVKD. The CDR3 totals 15 residues. CDR3 sequence reads: CATSGASGVNNEQFF. The CDR3 coding sequence is TGTGCCACCAGTGGCGCTAGCGGGGTAAACAATGAGCAGTTCTTC.

The rearrangement uses TRBV15 and TRBJ1-1; D is possibly TRBD1 (6 bases). Between the trimmed V and J ends, which lost 1 base and 1 base, there was a span of 10 bases. CDR1 and CDR2 (germline): LNHNV, YYDKDF (reference sequence). This CDR3 is 15 amino acids long. Written as DNA, the CDR3 is TGTGCCACCAGCAGAGGACAGGCCGGGAACACTGAAGCTTTCTTT. Protein product: CATSRGQAGNTEAFF.

The V and J genes are TRBV9 and TRBJ2-7, with TRBD2 matching 8 bases. The CDR3 has 14 residues. The V segment lost 4 bases and the J segment 3 bases; nucleotides outside the gene matches: 6. The germline V gene encodes CDR1 SGDLS and CDR2 YYNGEE. The CDR3 here is CASSISGGSYEQYF. CDR3 sequence (DNA): TGTGCCAGCAGCATAAGCGGGGGAAGCTACGAGCAGTACTTC. Drawing the rest from reference TRBV9 and TRBJ2-7, the complete variable domain is DSGVTQTPKHLITATGQRVTLRCSPRSGDLSVYWYQQSLDQGLQFLIQYYNGEERAKGNILERFSAQQFPDLHSELNLSSLELGDSALYFCASSISGGSYEQYFGPGTRLTVT.

V gene TRBV2 combines with J gene TRBJ1-2, with 7 bases matching TRBD1. V lost 10 bases to trimming and J lost 5 bases; unmatched junction nucleotides: 4. The CDR3 has 11 amino acids. Germline-derived CDR1 and CDR2 are SNHLY and FYNNEI. The CDR3: CANRGKYGYTF. The CDR3 DNA is TGTGCCAACAGGGGAAAATATGGCTACACCTTC.

The gene calls are TRBV7-3 and TRBJ2-5, with 11 bases identical to TRBD1. The CDR3 consists of 14 residues. The trim removed 3 bases at V and 5 bases at J, leaving 2 bases unmatched. CDR1 and CDR2 (germline): SGHTA, FQGTGA. The CDR3 here is CASSLDRGRETQYF. The CDR3 DNA is TGTGCCAGCAGCTTGGACAGGGGGCGCGAGACCCAGTACTTC.

Here the CDR3 reads CASSQETQSWNEQFF. CDR3 nucleotide sequence: TGCGCCAGCAGCCAAGAGACCCAAAGTTGGAATGAGCAGTTCTTC. This chain connects TRBV4-1 to TRBJ2-1; D is unresolved. V lost 0 bases and J 7 bases, leaving 13 bases between the germline ends. CDR1 and CDR2 (germline): MGHRA, YSYEKL. The CDR3 is 15 residues long.

The chain combines TRBV12-5 with TRBJ1-2; 7 positions match TRBD1. The germline CDR1 and CDR2 sequences are LGHNT and FRNRAP. The CDR3 has 15 residues. Trimming at V came to 4 bases and at J to 4 bases, leaving 9 bases not matched to a gene. The CDR3 nucleotides are TGTGCTAGTGGTTGGGGACAGCCGTCCGGCTATGGCTACACCTTC. Its protein product is CASGWGQPSGYGYTF.

J is TRBJ1-6 and V is TRBV30; D is perhaps TRBD1 (5 bases). The germline V and J ends were trimmed by 1 base and 7 bases, with 8 bases remaining between them. In germline, CDR1 is GTSNPN, CDR2 SVGIG (reference sequence). The CDR3 runs to 13 residues. The CDR3 DNA reads as TGTGCCTGGAGTGGGGGGATGAATTCACCCCTCCACTTT. Its translation: CAWSGGMNSPLHF.

The rearrangement joins TRBV2 to TRBJ1-2; 10 positions agree with TRBD1. Germline V lookup: CDR1 SNHLY, CDR2 FYNNEI. J was trimmed by 8 bases and V by 5 bases; bases with no gene match: 5. CDR3 length: 13 amino acids. CDR3 residues: CASSTGTGVGYTF. CDR3 in DNA: TGTGCCAGCAGTACCGGGACAGGGGTCGGCTACACCTTC.

The chain links TRBV6-6 to TRBJ1-1, with a weak D call TRBD1 (5 bases). The CDR3 is 14 amino acids. Germline V lookup: CDR1 MNHNY, CDR2 SVGAGI (reference sequence). The ends were cut back, 5 bases at V and 1 base at J, with 11 bases in the middle. In nucleotides, the CDR3 is TGTGCCAGCAGTAAGGGACCGCAGAACACTGAAGCTTTCTTT. Translated: CASSKGPQNTEAFF.

The chain couples TRBV19 to TRBJ1-3; D is possibly TRBD1 (5 bases). V dropped 4 bases and J dropped 0 bases, with 7 bases sitting between them. The CDR3 loop spans 14 amino acids. From germline, CDR1 is LNHDA and CDR2 SQIVND (reference sequence). CDR3 nucleotides: TGTGCCAGTAGTACGGGGACCTCTGGAAACACCATATATTTT. This gives the protein CASSTGTSGNTIYF. The variable domain in full, with the rest retrieved from reference TRBV19 and TRBJ1-3, is DGGITQSPKYLFRKEGQNVTLSCEQNLNHDAMYWYRQDPGQGLRLIYYSQIVNDFQKGDIAEGYSVSREKKESFPLTVTSAQKNPTAFYLCASSTGTSGNTIYFGEGSWLTVV.

V gene TRBV28 combines with J gene TRBJ1-1; a possible D gene is TRBD1 (6 bases). V lost 6 bases and J 8 bases, leaving 13 bases between the germline ends. Germline CDR1 is MDHEN and CDR2 is SYDVKM. The CDR3 has 12 amino acids. The CDR3 coding sequence is TGTGCCAGCAGAACGGGGGGGGGCGAAGCTTTCTTT. Its protein is CASRTGGGEAFF.

V is TRBV12-3 or TRBV12-4 and J is TRBJ1-2; D is uncertain. This CDR3 has 12 residues. The V end lost 4 bases, the J end lost 8 bases, and 11 bases lay between the germline ends. CDR3 sequence reads: CASSSLLSGYTF. The CDR3 region has the DNA TGTGCCAGCAGTTCCTTATTGTCCGGCTACACCTTC.

CDR3 amino acids: CASSIRGRTMNTGELFF. CDR3 coding DNA: TGTGCCAGCAGTATCCGGGGACGGACCATGAACACCGGGGAGCTGTTTTTT. The chain combines TRBV5-4 with TRBJ2-2; D is tentatively TRBD1 or TRBD2 (5 bases each). Trimming left V 5 bases short and J 1 base short, with 18 bases between. This CDR3 has 17 amino acids. Germline loops: CDR1 SGHNT, CDR2 YYREEE (reference sequence). Full variable domain (remainder filled in from reference TRBV5-4 and TRBJ2-2): ETGVTQSPTHLIKTRGQQVTLRCSSQSGHNTVSWYQQALGQGPQFIFQYYREEENGRGNFPPRFSGLQFPNYSSELNVNALELDDSALYLCASSIRGRTMNTGELFFGEGSRLTVL.

This clone appeared a single time. The chain carries TRBV5-1 and TRBJ2-7; 12 bases map to TRBD2. Germline V gives CDR1 SGHRS, CDR2 YFSETQ. Trimming took 4 bases from V and 6 from J; bases not matched to a gene: 14. The length of the CDR3 is 17 residues. Written as DNA, the CDR3 is TGCGCCAGCAGCCGACTAGCGGGGGCCCCTGTCCTGGGCGAGCAGTACTTC. Translated, it gives CASSRLAGAPVLGEQYF.

This chain joins TRBV7-9 and TRBJ1-1; 7 bases align to TRBD1. The CDR3 length is 13 residues. Per the germline V gene, CDR1 is SEHNR and CDR2 is FQNEAQ (reference sequence). Trimming removed 8 bases from V and 2 bases from J; junction bases left unmatched: 5. In DNA form, the CDR3 reads TGTGCCAGCCGGGACAGCCTAAACACTGAAGCTTTCTTT. Its translation is CASRDSLNTEAFF.

V and J are TRBV2 and TRBJ2-1; D not resolved. The V end was cut by 8 bases, the J end by 0 bases, with 11 bases between. This CDR3 is built from 14 residues. Germline V CDR1 and CDR2: SNHLY, FYNNEI. The CDR3 bases are TGTGCCAGCGAGGACGGACGCTCCTACAATGAGCAGTTCTTC. Amino acids: CASEDGRSYNEQFF.

J is TRBJ1-6 and V is TRBV2; D gene uncertain. Germline CDR1 and CDR2: SNHLY and FYNNEI. Trimming took 4 bases from V and 5 from J, leaving 12 bases between them. This CDR3 region has 15 residues. The CDR3 coding sequence is TGTGCCAGCAGTGGATATAGGGAACATAATTCACCCCTCCACTTT. Encoded protein: CASSGYREHNSPLHF.

The genes are TRBV30 and TRBJ1-2; D remains ambiguous. The CDR3 has 13 amino acids. Trimming stripped 1 base from V and 3 bases from J, with 9 bases between. CDR1 is GTSNPN, CDR2 SVGIG, per germline (reference sequence). In DNA, the CDR3 is TGTGCCTGGAGTGAAAGGGCGGACTATGGCTACACCTTC. Encoded protein: CAWSERADYGYTF.

This chain joins TRBV10-2 and TRBJ2-7; no clear D. Germline loops: CDR1 WSHSY, CDR2 SAAADI. The V end was cut by 4 bases, the J end by 6 bases, with 19 bases between. The length of the CDR3 is 15 residues. The CDR3 region is CASSVLFRTPVEQYF. CDR3 bases: TGCGCCAGCAGTGTTCTCTTTAGGACGCCGGTCGAGCAGTACTTC.

The rearrangement uses TRBV28 and TRBJ1-1, with D perhaps TRBD1 (5 bases). This CDR3 is built from 15 residues. V was shortened by 9 bases and J by 0 bases, with 17 bases between the two germline ends. Germline values: CDR1 MDHEN, CDR2 SYDVKM. The CDR3 nucleotides read TGTGCCAGTCCCCCCCCGGGGGGAATGAACACTGAAGCTTTCTTT. It yields the protein CASPPPGGMNTEAFF.

This chain uses TRBV9 with TRBJ1-4; 7 nucleotides match TRBD1. This CDR3 is built from 16 residues. The V and J ends lost 4 bases and 0 bases, in that order; junction bases with no gene match: 6. In germline, CDR1 is SGDLS, CDR2 YYNGEE. The CDR3 nucleotides are TGTGCCAGCAGCCGGGACAGTACAGCAACTAATGAAAAACTGTTTTTT. Protein product: CASSRDSTATNEKLFF. Using reference TRBV9 and TRBJ1-4 for the parts outside the CDR3, the full variable domain is DSGVTQTPKHLITATGQRVTLRCSPRSGDLSVYWYQQSLDQGLQFLIQYYNGEERAKGNILERFSAQQFPDLHSELNLSSLELGDSALYFCASSRDSTATNEKLFFGSGTQLSVL.

The chain couples TRBV6-2 or TRBV6-3 to TRBJ2-7, with 8 bases matching TRBD2. CDR3 length: 16 amino acids. V was pared by 4 bases and J by 5 bases, with 13 bases of the junction left unmatched. Germline assignment: CDR1 MNHEY and CDR2 SVGEGT. This CDR3 is CASSSRAGGGLDEQYF. The CDR3 coding sequence is TGTGCCAGCAGTTCGAGGGCGGGGGGTGGATTGGACGAGCAGTACTTC.

The chain carries TRBV14 and TRBJ2-7; D unclear. This CDR3 is 15 amino acids long. Germline V gene data show CDR1 as SGHDN and CDR2 as FVKESK. The V and J ends lost 1 base and 4 bases respectively, with 14 bases between them. The DNA of the CDR3 is TGTGCCAGCAGCCAAGTTGGTCAGGAGTCATACGAGCAGTACTTC. Translation gives CASSQVGQESYEQYF.